The rows below give T cell receptor beta chains drawn from one sample of a study of vaccination effects on CD4 cells after COVID-19. The method was immunoSEQ multiplex PCR; TCRdb's version includes in-frame clones alone and lacks a portion of them. The sample lists tens of thousands of clones, 70% seen once, with approximately 15% in the top ten. Their antigens remain unidentified. Material: CD4+ T cells from PBMCs cultured with HCoV-229E spike peptides, obtained before COVID-19 vaccination. These receptor sequences come from a human donor who received a COVID-19 vaccine. Both conserved end residues are part of each CDR3. A D gene is named only where the DNA matches it firmly. Not every row has a clone size; where given, it reads once, few, many or a size class.

>-|TRBV18|TRBJ1-2|-
CASSYDKANYGYTF
TGTGCCAGCTCCTACGACAAAGCTAACTATGGCTACACCTTC
>-|TRBV6-5|TRBJ1-6|-
CASSYSGRPIISPLHF
TGTGCCAGCAGTTACTCAGGGAGACCTATAATCTCACCCCTCCACTTT
>once|TRBV15|TRBJ2-3|-
CATSRDPGDTQYF
TGTGCCACCAGCAGAGATCCAGGCGATACGCAGTATTTT
>once|TRBV18|TRBJ2-1|-
CASSPSLRGSSYNEQFF
TGTGCCAGCTCACCATCCCTACGGGGGAGCTCCTACAATGAGCAGTTCTTC
>-|TRBV6-5|TRBJ1-2|TRBD1
CASRLGQGYGYTF
TGTGCCAGCAGACTAGGACAGGGCTATGGCTACACCTTC
>-|TRBV5-4|TRBJ2-5|TRBD1
CASSSRGRKETQYF
TGTGCCAGCAGCTCCAGGGGGCGGAAAGAGACCCAGTACTTC
>-|TRBV5-1|TRBJ2-7|TRBD1
CASSLGVGTGGYEQYF
TGCGCCAGCAGCTTGGGAGTGGGGACAGGGGGTTACGAGCAGTACTTC
>few|TRBV30|TRBJ1-2|-
CAWRNRVF
TGTGCCTGGAGAAACAGGGTCTTC
>-|TRBV7-2|TRBJ1-1|-
CASSLQIQLHTEAFF
TGTGCCAGCAGCTTACAGATACAGTTACACACTGAAGCTTTCTTT
>once|TRBV25-1|TRBJ2-2|TRBD2
CASSHGAGGELFF
TGTGCCAGCAGTCACGGAGCGGGAGGGGAGCTGTTTTTT
>-|TRBV6-5|TRBJ1-2|TRBD1
CASSPGQGRYTF
TGTGCCAGCAGCCCCGGACAGGGGCGCTACACCTTC
>-|TRBV6-1|TRBJ1-6|TRBD1
CASSESGGNSPLHF
TGTGCCAGCAGTGAATCAGGGGGAAATTCACCCCTCCACTTT
>-|TRBV3-1/TRBV3-2|TRBJ2-3|-
CASSQGTSTDTQYF
TGTGCCAGCAGCCAAGGCACTAGCACAGATACGCAGTATTTT
>-|TRBV6-1|TRBJ2-1|-
CASSEAKGYNEQFF
TGTGCCAGCAGTGAAGCGAAGGGGTACAATGAGCAGTTCTTC
>-|TRBV6-5|TRBJ2-1|TRBD2
CASSYSVLAGYNEQFF
TGTGCCAGCAGTTACTCCGTCCTAGCGGGTTACAATGAGCAGTTCTTC
>-|TRBV6-5|TRBJ1-2|TRBD1
CASSRTGGYTF
TGTGCCAGCAGTCGGACAGGGGGCTACACCTTC
>once|TRBV18|TRBJ2-5|-
CASSPSNSQETQYF
TGTGCCAGCTCACCAAGTAACAGTCAAGAGACCCAGTACTTC
>-|TRBV6-6|TRBJ1-2|-
CASSKAGASYGYTF
TGTGCCAGCAGTAAAGCCGGGGCCTCCTATGGCTACACCTTC
>-|TRBV5-1|TRBJ2-2|-
CASSLYQGMRNTGELFF
TGCGCCAGCAGCTTGTATCAGGGAATGAGGAACACCGGGGAGCTGTTTTTT
>-|TRBV5-1|TRBJ1-2|TRBD1
CASSEPDKGARGYTF
TGCGCCAGCAGCGAGCCGGACAAGGGGGCACGTGGCTACACCTTC
>-|TRBV6-1|TRBJ1-5|-
CASSEFWGQPQHF
TGTGCCAGCAGTGAATTTTGGGGGCAGCCCCAGCATTTT
>-|TRBV6-6|TRBJ1-2|-
CASNFGTSDYGYTF
TGTGCCAGCAATTTTGGGACATCTGACTATGGCTACACCTTC
>-|TRBV6-5|TRBJ1-3|TRBD1
CARGAGQGSNIYF
TGTGCCAGGGGGGCCGGACAGGGATCTAACATATATTTT
>-|TRBV6-5|TRBJ2-7|-
CASFDSSEVYEQYF
TGTGCCAGCTTCGACAGCTCGGAAGTCTACGAGCAGTACTTC
>-|TRBV25-1|TRBJ1-4|TRBD1
CASSETGGGEKLFF
TGTGCCAGCAGTGAAACAGGGGGAGGCGAAAAACTGTTTTTT
>-|TRBV19|TRBJ1-3|-
CASTWGDGSGNTIYF
TGTGCCAGTACGTGGGGAGACGGCTCTGGAAACACCATATATTTT
>-|TRBV7-2|TRBJ2-7|-
CASSLSSPYEQYF
TGTGCCAGCAGCTTATCTTCCCCCTACGAGCAGTACTTC
>-|TRBV7-6|TRBJ2-1|TRBD2
CATSPGLTHNEQFF
TGTGCCACTTCACCGGGACTAACCCACAATGAGCAGTTCTTC
>-|TRBV11-2|TRBJ2-2|TRBD2
CASSLTKGLADTGELFF
TGTGCCAGCAGCCTAACTAAGGGACTAGCAGACACCGGGGAGCTGTTTTTT
>-|TRBV19|TRBJ2-6|-
CASGVTGANVLTF
TGTGCCAGTGGGGTAACTGGGGCCAACGTCCTGACTTTC
>-|TRBV24-1|TRBJ1-5|-
CATSETTGQVHQPQHF
TGTGCCACCAGTGAAACAACAGGGCAGGTTCACCAGCCCCAGCATTTT
>-|TRBV19|TRBJ2-5|TRBD2
CASSRTSAKETQYF
TGTGCCAGTTCCCGGACTAGCGCTAAAGAGACCCAGTACTTC
>few|TRBV18|TRBJ1-3|-
CASSPKTGTSGNTIYF
TGTGCCAGCTCACCAAAGACAGGTACCTCTGGAAACACCATATATTTT
>-|TRBV27|TRBJ1-2|TRBD1
CASSFDRGYGYTF
TGTGCCAGCAGTTTTGACAGGGGATATGGCTACACCTTC
>-|TRBV18|TRBJ2-1|TRBD1
CASSPLDRAKGRDEQFF
TGTGCCAGCTCACCCCTAGACAGGGCAAAGGGACGCGATGAGCAGTTCTTC
>-|TRBV10-3|TRBJ2-5|TRBD2
CAISPGGQETQYF
TGTGCCATCTCCCCGGGGGGACAAGAGACCCAGTACTTC
>-|TRBV18|TRBJ2-2|-
CASSPINPQGAGELFF
TGTGCCAGCTCACCAATAAATCCCCAGGGAGCCGGGGAGCTGTTTTTT
>once|TRBV7-6|TRBJ2-6|-
CASSLAGPGSGANVLTF
TGTGCCAGCAGCTTAGCGGGTCCGGGCTCTGGGGCCAACGTCCTGACTTTC
>few|TRBV29-1|TRBJ2-7|TRBD1
CSVAGTGAYEQYF
TGCAGCGTGGCCGGGACAGGCGCCTACGAGCAGTACTTC
>few|TRBV9|TRBJ2-7|TRBD1
CASSLGQGNYEQYF
TGTGCCAGCAGCCTAGGACAGGGCAACTACGAGCAGTACTTC
>once|TRBV6-5|TRBJ1-1|TRBD1
CASSGGGRTEAFF
TGTGCCAGCAGCGGAGGGGGCCGGACTGAAGCTTTCTTT
>large|TRBV2|TRBJ1-1|-
CASLREGNTEAFF
TGTGCCAGCCTTAGAGAGGGTAACACTGAAGCTTTCTTT
>-|TRBV3-1/TRBV3-2|TRBJ2-1|TRBD2
CASSRGLAGGGNEQFF
TGTGCCAGCAGCCGAGGACTAGCGGGAGGGGGCAATGAGCAGTTCTTC
>-|TRBV4-1|TRBJ1-5|-
CASSLTAGYNQPQHF
TGCGCCAGCAGCCTCACCGCAGGGTACAATCAGCCCCAGCATTTT
>once|TRBV10-3|TRBJ2-3|-
CATNRDEKGDTQYF
TGTGCCACCAACCGGGACGAAAAGGGAGATACGCAGTATTTT
>-|TRBV5-4|TRBJ2-1|TRBD2
CASSGTSGRNEQFF
TGTGCCAGCAGTGGGACTAGCGGGAGAAATGAGCAGTTCTTC
>-|TRBV7-9|TRBJ2-2|TRBD1
CASSSRRTGDSGELFF
TGTGCCAGCAGTTCAAGACGGACAGGGGACAGCGGGGAGCTGTTTTTT
>few|TRBV29-1|TRBJ1-2|-
CSAIYRSGFNYGYTF
TGCAGCGCCATCTACCGCAGCGGATTTAACTATGGCTACACCTTC
>-|TRBV3-1/TRBV3-2|TRBJ2-7|-
CASSFGGGRRNEQYF
TGTGCCAGCAGCTTTGGGGGGGGCCGTAGGAACGAGCAGTACTTC
>-|TRBV19|TRBJ2-5|TRBD1
CASSTRTGLEGRETQYF
TGTGCCAGTAGTACCCGGACAGGGCTAGAAGGCCGGGAGACCCAGTACTTC